Below, 23 T cell receptor beta chains from the same sample are listed, as sequenced in a study of neurological immune-mediated disorders. TCRdb redid the calling of the 5' RACE reads with MiXCR, one entry per CDR3 protein. The sample records 81,000 or so distinct CDR3 sequences, 4% to 6% being singletons. The sample consisted of PBMCs. These receptors originate from a woman in her twenties or thirties with multiple sclerosis.

This clonotype was seen a few times. The rearrangement uses TRBV6-2 or TRBV6-3 and TRBJ2-1, with 11 bases that match TRBD2. The CDR3 loop spans 18 amino acids. Germline V lookup: CDR1 MNHEY, CDR2 SVGEGT. V was clipped by 4 bases and J by 5 bases; unmatched bases: 13. In DNA, the CDR3 is TGTGCCAGCAGTTTGCGGACTAGCGGGCGGAGCAGGAACAATGAGCAGTTCTTC. Translated, it gives CASSLRTSGRSRNNEQFF.

At least ten counts were recorded for this clonotype. The chain uses TRBV20-1 and TRBJ2-1, with D unresolved. From germline, CDR1 is DFQATT and CDR2 SNEGSKA (reference sequence). The CDR3 covers 13 residues. Between the trimmed V and J ends, which lost 1 base and 2 bases, there was a span of 6 bases. As DNA, the CDR3 is TGCAGTGCTAGAGGGGCAGCCTACAATGAGCAGTTCTTC. As protein: CSARGAAYNEQFF.

This clonotype was picked up many times. The rearrangement links TRBV5-1 to TRBJ2-7; 10 positions match TRBD2. The J segment lost 3 bases and the V segment lost 2 bases, leaving 5 bases of the junction unmatched. Germline V lookup: CDR1 SGHRS, CDR2 YFSETQ. The CDR3 runs 15 residues. The CDR3 spells CASSFGLAEHYEQYF. CDR3 nucleotide sequence: TGCGCCAGCAGCTTCGGACTAGCGGAACACTACGAGCAGTACTTC.

V is TRBV20-1 and J is TRBJ2-1; D gene ambiguous. This CDR3 spans 13 amino acids. V lost 2 bases and J lost 6, with 11 bases in between. The germline CDR1 and CDR2 sequences are DFQATT and SNEGSKA (reference sequence). CDR3 bases: TGCAGTGCTAGACCCCGAACGGGCAATGAGCAGTTCTTC. This encodes CSARPRTGNEQFF.

This clonotype was counted between two and nine times. The genes are TRBV20-1 and TRBJ2-5, with D unclear. V was cut by 2 bases and J by 2 bases, with 18 bases left in between. The CDR3 extends over 16 amino acids. The germline CDR1 and CDR2 sequences are DFQATT and SNEGSKA (reference sequence). CDR3 in DNA: TGCAGTGCTAGACCGCTCCAGTCGCGTACTCAAGAGACCCAGTACTTC. Translating it yields CSARPLQSRTQETQYF.

This clonotype was seen only a few times. V and J are TRBV3-1 and TRBJ2-3; D remains unclear. The V end lost 0 bases, the J end lost 0 bases, and 10 bases lay between the germline ends. This CDR3 comprises 16 residues. Germline V gene lookup returns CDR1 LGHDT and CDR2 YNNKEL (reference sequence). CDR3 sequence: CASSQEDGPSTDTQYF. The CDR3 nucleotides are TGTGCCAGCAGCCAAGAGGACGGGCCTAGCACAGATACGCAGTATTTT.

Only a few counts were recorded for this clonotype. The rearrangement joins TRBV5-1 to TRBJ2-1; TRBD2 agrees at 9 bases. The CDR3 consists of 18 residues. Germline CDR1 and CDR2: SGHRS and YFSETQ. With V trimmed by 0 bases and J by 2 bases, 9 bases remained unmatched. CDR3 bases: TGCGCCAGCAGCTTGGCCCCCGGTCTAGCGGGGCCCTACAATGAGCAGTTCTTC. Translated, it gives CASSLAPGLAGPYNEQFF.

This clonotype was counted ten times or more. The chain employs TRBV20-1 and TRBJ2-3; 7 bases match TRBD2. Germline lookup yields CDR1 DFQATT and CDR2 SNEGSKA (reference sequence). The CDR3 sequence is 14 residues long. With V trimmed by 0 bases and J by 5 bases, 5 bases remained unmatched. The CDR3 DNA reads as TGCAGTGCTAGAGAGGGGAGGGCGGGAGATACGCAGTATTTT. Translation gives CSAREGRAGDTQYF.

This clonotype was seen many times. The chain uses TRBV3-1 and TRBJ2-7, with 7 bases identical to TRBD2. The CDR3 loop spans 15 amino acids. Germline V gene sequence: CDR1 LGHDT, CDR2 YNNKEL (reference sequence). J was trimmed by 2 bases and V by 4 bases; bases with no gene match: 8. CDR3 region: CASSPRASGTYEQYF. The CDR3 DNA is TGTGCCAGCAGCCCGAGGGCTAGCGGCACCTACGAGCAGTACTTC.

This clonotype was seen many times. This sequence joins TRBV5-1 and TRBJ2-1, with D tentatively TRBD1 or TRBD2 (7 bases each). V dropped 7 bases and J dropped 7 bases, with 21 bases sitting between them. This CDR3 is built from 15 residues. CDR1 and CDR2 (germline): SGHRS, YFSETQ. CDR3 nucleotide sequence: TGCGCCAGCCAGGGGGGGGCTTTGTCATCTAATGAGCAGTTCTTC. The encoded protein is CASQGGALSSNEQFF.

This clonotype was picked up many times. CDR3 region: CASSPWGTEAFF. The CDR3 DNA reads TGTGCCAGCAGCCCCTGGGGCACTGAAGCTTTCTTT. The V and J genes are TRBV14 and TRBJ1-1; unclear D gene. The CDR3 loop spans 12 amino acids. Deletions cut 4 bases from V and 4 bases from J, with 7 bases between. CDR1 and CDR2 (germline): SGHDN, FVKESK.

This clonotype has at least ten counts. V usage is TRBV5-1 and J usage is TRBJ2-3; unclear D gene. The V gene's germline CDR1 is SGHRS and CDR2 YFSETQ. Trimming left V 0 bases short and J 7 bases short, with 18 bases between. CDR3 length equals 16 residues. The CDR3 protein is CASSLGQANLRNTQYF. The CDR3, as DNA: TGCGCCAGCAGCTTGGGGCAGGCGAACTTAAGAAATACGCAGTATTTT.

This clonotype was detected many times. The rearrangement links TRBV5-1 to TRBJ1-3; 7 bases are shared with TRBD1. The germline CDR1 and CDR2 sequences are SGHRS and YFSETQ. CDR3 length: 16 amino acids. Trimming removed 3 bases from V and 2 bases from J; junction bases left unmatched: 8. CDR3 residues: CASSSGDRDTGNTIYF. The CDR3 DNA reads TGCGCCAGCAGCTCGGGCGACAGGGACACTGGAAACACCATATATTTT.

This clonotype was observed many times. The chain combines TRBV5-1 with TRBJ2-5; 12 nucleotides line up with TRBD2. The CDR3 totals 14 residues. Germline assignment: CDR1 SGHRS and CDR2 YFSETQ. With V trimmed by 5 bases and J by 4 bases, 3 bases remained unmatched. For the CDR3, the DNA is TGCGCCAGCAGACCGGGACTAGCGGGAGAGACCCAGTACTTC. This encodes CASRPGLAGETQYF. Complete variable domain (other parts from reference TRBV5-1 and TRBJ2-5): KAGVTQTPRYLIKTRGQQVTLSCSPISGHRSVSWYQQTPGQGLQFLFEYFSETQRNKGNFPGRFSGRQFSNSRSEMNVSTLELGDSALYLCASRPGLAGETQYFGPGTRLLVL.

This clonotype was observed at least ten times. The genes are TRBV20-1 and TRBJ2-1; D unclear. Germline V gene sequence: CDR1 DFQATT, CDR2 SNEGSKA (reference sequence). V was shortened by 6 bases and J by 1 base, with 10 bases between the two germline ends. The CDR3 totals 13 residues. This chain's CDR3 is CSAPPVSYNEQFF. CDR3 bases: TGCAGTGCCCCGCCAGTATCCTACAATGAGCAGTTCTTC.

There are many counts of this clonotype. J is TRBJ2-1 and V is TRBV20-1; maybe TRBD2 (6 bases). This CDR3 is 15 amino acids long. The V gene lost 4 bases and the J gene lost 1 base, with 14 bases spanning the gap. CDR1 and CDR2 (germline): DFQATT, SNEGSKA (reference sequence). The CDR3 DNA follows: TGCAGTGCTACTGGGACTTCCCAGTCCTACAATGAGCAGTTCTTC. Protein sequence: CSATGTSQSYNEQFF.

The chain is built from TRBV5-1 and TRBJ1-3; possible D gene TRBD1, 5 bases. Trimming cost V 0 bases and J 6 bases, with 13 bases left between them. Germline V gene sequence: CDR1 SGHRS, CDR2 YFSETQ. This CDR3 contains 15 residues. DNA for the CDR3: TGCGCCAGCAGCTTGGGTCCGGGGGAAGCAAACACCATATATTTT. The encoded protein is CASSLGPGEANTIYF.

The sample holds many counts of this clonotype. The chain recombines TRBV3-1 with TRBJ2-1; weak D call: TRBD1 (6 bases). Trimming took 1 base from V and 1 from J, leaving 8 bases between them. Germline CDR1 is LGHDT and CDR2 is YNNKEL (reference sequence). The CDR3 runs to 15 residues. The CDR3, as DNA: TGTGCCAGCAGCCAAGGAACAGGGTCCTACAATGAGCAGTTCTTC. Translation: CASSQGTGSYNEQFF.

This clonotype appeared many times. The chain couples TRBV12-3 or TRBV12-4 to TRBJ2-1; D unresolved. The V end was cut by 3 bases, the J end by 0 bases, with 12 bases between. The CDR3 contains 16 residues. CDR3 DNA: TGTGCCAGCAGTTTCTCCGCGGCTGGCTCCTACAATGAGCAGTTCTTC. Translated, it gives CASSFSAAGSYNEQFF.

This clonotype was counted ten times or more. J is TRBJ1-1 and V is TRBV5-1; D may be TRBD1 (6 bases). From germline, CDR1 is SGHRS and CDR2 YFSETQ. V gave up 2 bases and J gave up 4 bases, with 18 bases separating them. This CDR3 has 16 residues. CDR3 sequence (DNA): TGCGCCAGCAGCTTCCCAACCACCGGGACACCCACTGAAGCTTTCTTT. Translating it yields CASSFPTTGTPTEAFF. Using reference TRBV5-1 and TRBJ1-1 for the parts outside the CDR3, the full variable domain is KAGVTQTPRYLIKTRGQQVTLSCSPISGHRSVSWYQQTPGQGLQFLFEYFSETQRNKGNFPGRFSGRQFSNSRSEMNVSTLELGDSALYLCASSFPTTGTPTEAFFGQGTRLTVV.

In this sample, this clonotype turned up many times. The V and J genes are TRBV15 and TRBJ2-7; the D is unclear. CDR3 length equals 13 residues. The V gene lost 1 base and the J gene lost 4 bases, with 8 bases spanning the gap. Germline CDR1 reads LNHNV; CDR2 reads YYDKDF (reference sequence). CDR3 residues: CATSRVGVYEQYF. In DNA form, the CDR3 reads TGTGCCACCAGCAGAGTTGGGGTTTACGAGCAGTACTTC.

This clonotype was picked up many times. The rearrangement links TRBV12-3 or TRBV12-4 to TRBJ2-1; D is tentatively TRBD1 or TRBD2 (6 bases each). This CDR3 comprises 11 residues. Trimming took 6 bases from V and 12 from J, leaving 12 bases between them. CDR3 sequence (DNA): TGTGCCAGCAGCCTAGAGGGGGGGCAGTTCTTC. Translation gives CASSLEGGQFF.

At least ten counts were recorded for this clonotype. DNA of the CDR3: TGCGCCAGCAGCTTAGACAACCGGGTTGAAGCTTTCTTT. Translation: CASSLDNRVEAFF. The chain carries TRBV5-1 and TRBJ1-1; D not resolved. The CDR3 has 13 amino acids. Germline lookup yields CDR1 SGHRS and CDR2 YFSETQ. Trimming removed 2 bases at V and 7 bases at J, with 12 bases between. The entire variable domain, with the rest obtained from reference TRBV5-1 and TRBJ1-1, is as follows: KAGVTQTPRYLIKTRGQQVTLSCSPISGHRSVSWYQQTPGQGLQFLFEYFSETQRNKGNFPGRFSGRQFSNSRSEMNVSTLELGDSALYLCASSLDNRVEAFFGQGTRLTVV.